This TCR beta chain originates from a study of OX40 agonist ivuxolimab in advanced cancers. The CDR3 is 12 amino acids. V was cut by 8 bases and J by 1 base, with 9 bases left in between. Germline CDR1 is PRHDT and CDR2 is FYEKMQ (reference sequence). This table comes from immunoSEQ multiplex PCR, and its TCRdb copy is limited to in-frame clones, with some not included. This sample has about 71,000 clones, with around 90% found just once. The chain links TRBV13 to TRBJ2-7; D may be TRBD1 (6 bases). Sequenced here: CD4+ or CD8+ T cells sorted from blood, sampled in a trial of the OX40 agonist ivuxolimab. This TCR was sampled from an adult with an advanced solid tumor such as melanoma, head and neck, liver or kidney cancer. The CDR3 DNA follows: TGTGCCAGCTCGACAGGATCCTACGAGCAGTACTTC. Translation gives CASSTGSYEQYF.